Included here is one TCR beta chain sequence, with context. The table lists this clonotype with many counts. No antigen is known for it. No quality values exist for individual bases; no much larger clone is one base distant. The time point label, as the study defines it: blood at routine non-recurrence follow-up after resection. For TCR sequencing, whole RNA was extracted from tumor and nontumor lung tissue, or from cryopreserved PBMC samples, and no cell sorting was done. A patient was chosen for TCR sequencing only when enough RNA was available from at least two tumor regions. The data were taken from a study of spatial heterogeneity in lung cancer (dated by TCRdb to about 2019). Regarding the study in general: The donors were some 76 patients from the lung TRACERx cohort who had early-stage, untreated non-small cell lung cancer. Both alpha and beta chains were TCR-sequenced in samples taken at surgery, namely 220 tumor regions, 61 to 65 matched nontumor lung samples and a few dozen PBMC samples. In the raw uncorrected reads, each unique combination of TCR and UMI appeared on average more than ten times. Nonsynonymous mutation counts, determined by whole-exome sequencing of tumor tissue, were related to features of the TCR repertoire. Follow-up PBMC samples were sequenced whenever available, and the median time to follow-up was roughly two years after resection. Beta-chain transcripts were consistently detected in greater numbers than alpha-chain transcripts, which likely reflects a higher abundance of beta-chain transcripts. In non-small cell lung cancer, the study made a quantitative comparison of TCR alpha and beta repertoires among multiple tumor regions, matched nontumor lung and blood. Overall study outcomes, separate from this receptor: Additional single-cell paired TCR alpha and beta sequencing was considered necessary to confirm, at a functional level, the hypothesis that regional TCRs recognize regional mutations. Ubiquitous expanded tumor TCRs were found in blood more often at tumor resection than at routine follow-up. Only 15 or so patients were included in comparisons of baseline and follow-up blood repertoires.

Libraries were constructed by 5' RACE. Sequenced on a NextSeq 500. In the TCR library protocol, a unique molecular identifier was attached to each TCR cDNA molecule so that PCR and sequencing errors could be corrected. In the source study's methods: Decombinator tools were used for TCR identification, UMI-based error correction and CDR3 extraction. TCRs above a frequency of 2 per 1,000, corresponding to the top 1% of the tumor frequency distribution, were defined as expanded. Renyi diversity was computed with the R vegan package after each repertoire had been subsampled 100 times to 5,000 TCRs. CDR3 similarity networks were constructed using string-kernel similarity of amino acid triplets, with links drawn between CDR3s whose pairwise similarity was above 0.82. TCRdb reprocessing: public reads trimmed at Q25 with fastp, clones called with MiXCR, in-frame beta chains kept. Records with the same CDR3 protein are collapsed into one entry carrying the most frequent genes and DNA. These V and J calls are TCRdb output, not the study's own analysis. This sample is represented by more than 95,000 distinct CDR3 sequences; over 9% of them were singletons. Roughly 15% of the sample is in the top ten clones.

Sequences were derived from PBMCs, sampled at follow-up. The receptor's source is a male donor with early-stage non-small cell lung cancer.

In nucleotide form, the sequence is TGTGCCAGCAGTACTACAGGGGGCCGGAGCTATGGCTACACCTTC. This gives the protein CASSTTGGRSYGYTF. The V and J genes are TRBV6-1 and TRBJ1-2, and 9 bases in between align with TRBD1. V is pruned by 5 bases and J by 4 bases, leaving 8 bases of the junction without a gene match. From the cysteine up to the phenylalanine, the CDR3 has a length of 15 residues. Just the 45-base CDR3 DNA is kept, in frame starting at base 1. The germline V gene encodes CDR1 MNHNS and CDR2 SASEGT.